The sequence of this TCR beta chain was determined in a study of glioma-infiltrating T cells after dendritic cell vaccination. Points from the study as a whole: Few patients contributed both blood and tumor specimens.

The primer mix had 60 V beta and 13 J beta primers. The table came from immunoSEQ multiplex PCR; TCRdb's copy has only in-frame clones and leaves some out. The sample consists of around 72,000 clones, 81% of them appearing once. The CDR3 has 13 residues. Germline-derived CDR1 and CDR2 are LNHDA and SQIVND (reference sequence). This clone was seen repeatedly, ten times or more. Its target is unknown. The material sequenced was blood, taken before dendritic cell vaccination. The sequence came from a human donor with glioblastoma. The genes are TRBV19 and TRBJ1-1; D might be TRBD1 (6 bases). The CDR3 here is CATGGTLNTEAFF. The CDR3 DNA sequence: TGTGCAACGGGAGGGACACTTAACACTGAAGCTTTCTTT.